In its sample, the clone carrying this T cell receptor beta chain was seen once. Together with a sample-barcoded 5' primer, a J-beta primer mix was included in a second PCR lasting about 6 to 11 cycles. TCRdb re-derived calls from the 5' RACE reads in MiXCR, one entry per CDR3 protein. Among about 900,000 distinct CDR3 sequences listed, 55% to 65% were seen once. This CDR3 spans 13 amino acids. V shed 7 bases, J shed 7 bases, and the junction held 10 bases outside the gene matches. Germline V gene lookup returns CDR1 DFQATT and CDR2 SNEGSKA (reference sequence). Per-sample yields of isolated PBMCs were at least 6 million. The data are from a study of blood T cells in healthy people across ages.

The receptor comes from a man younger than 45 in good health. The rearrangement links TRBV20-1 to TRBJ2-4, with 7 bases identical to TRBD1. The sequenced material came from blood. CDR3 residues: CSEQGLVGNIQYF. For the CDR3, the DNA is TGCAGTGAACAGGGGCTCGTGGGGAACATTCAGTACTTC.